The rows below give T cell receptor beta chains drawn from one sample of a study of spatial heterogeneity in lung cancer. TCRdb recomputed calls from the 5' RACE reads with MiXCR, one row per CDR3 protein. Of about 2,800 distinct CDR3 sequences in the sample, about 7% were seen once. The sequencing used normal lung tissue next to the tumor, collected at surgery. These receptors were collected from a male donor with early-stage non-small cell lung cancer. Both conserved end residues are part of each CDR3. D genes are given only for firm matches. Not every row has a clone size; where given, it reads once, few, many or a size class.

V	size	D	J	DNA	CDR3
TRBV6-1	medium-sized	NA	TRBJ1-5	TGTGCCAGCAGGCCGGCCTTCAATCAGCCCCAGCATTTT	CASRPAFNQPQHF
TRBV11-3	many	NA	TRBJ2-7	TGTGCCAGCAGCCCCGGGACCGGAAACTACGAGCAGTACTTC	CASSPGTGNYEQYF
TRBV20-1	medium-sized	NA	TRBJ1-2	TGCAGTGCTAGAGAAGGGGACCCAGTTCACTATGGCTACACCTTC	CSAREGDPVHYGYTF
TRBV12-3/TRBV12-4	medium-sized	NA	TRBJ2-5	TGTGCCAGCAGTCCCGTGGGGCCAGAGACCCAGTACTTC	CASSPVGPETQYF
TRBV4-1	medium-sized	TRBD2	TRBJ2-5	TGCGCCAGCAGCCAAGATATCAGACTAGCGGAAGAAGAGACCCAGTACTTC	CASSQDIRLAEEETQYF
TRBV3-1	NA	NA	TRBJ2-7	TGTGCCAGCAGCCAAGATGAGATCTCCTACGAGCAGTACTTC	CASSQDEISYEQYF
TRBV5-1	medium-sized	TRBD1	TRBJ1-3	TGCGCCAGCAGCTTGGGGGACAGGGCCGAAAACACCATATATTTT	CASSLGDRAENTIYF
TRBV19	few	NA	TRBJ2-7	TGTGCCAGTAGTCCTCGAGGGAAATCCTACGAGCAGTACTTC	CASSPRGKSYEQYF
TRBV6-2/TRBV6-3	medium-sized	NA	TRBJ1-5	TGTGCCAGCAGTTACCCCCCCCGCAGGGACAATCAGCCCCAGCATTTT	CASSYPPRRDNQPQHF
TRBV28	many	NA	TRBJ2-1	TGTGCCAGCAGACTTAGGAGGGATGAGCAGTTCTTC	CASRLRRDEQFF
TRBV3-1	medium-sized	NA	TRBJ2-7	TGTGCCAGCAGCCAAGCTGGATACTACGAGCAGTACTTC	CASSQAGYYEQYF
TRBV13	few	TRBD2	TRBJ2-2	TGTGCCAGCAGCCCCCGACTAGCGGCCGGGGAGCTGTTTTTT	CASSPRLAAGELFF
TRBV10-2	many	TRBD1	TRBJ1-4	TGCGCCAGCAGAAACAGGGGTCCTAATGAAAAACTGTTTTTT	CASRNRGPNEKLFF
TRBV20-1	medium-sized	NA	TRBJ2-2	TGCAGTGCTGAGAAAGGGGGTTCGGACACCGGGGAGCTGTTTTTT	CSAEKGGSDTGELFF
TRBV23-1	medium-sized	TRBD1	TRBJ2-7	TGCGCCAGCAGTCAAAAAGGGGACAGGGCGGGATCCTACGAGCAGTACTTC	CASSQKGDRAGSYEQYF
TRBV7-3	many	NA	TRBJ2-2	TGTGCCAGCAGCTTATCCAGGTCCCCCGGGGAGCTGTTTTTT	CASSLSRSPGELFF
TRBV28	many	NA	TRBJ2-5	TGTGCCAGCAGTTTACCTACCATACAGACACAAGAGACCCAGTACTTC	CASSLPTIQTQETQYF
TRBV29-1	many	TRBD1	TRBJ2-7	TGCAGCGTGGGGGACAGGGTTCTGTACGAGCAGTACTTC	CSVGDRVLYEQYF
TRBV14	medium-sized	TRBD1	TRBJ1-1	TGTGCCAGCAGCCAAGTTAGGACAGGCACTGAAGCTTTCTTT	CASSQVRTGTEAFF
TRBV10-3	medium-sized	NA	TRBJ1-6	TGTGCCATCAGTCAGAGCTCCTATAATTCACCCCTCCACTTT	CAISQSSYNSPLHF
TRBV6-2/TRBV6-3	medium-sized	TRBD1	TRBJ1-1	TGTGCCACCAGACAGGGAAACATTGAAGCTTTCTTT	CATRQGNIEAFF
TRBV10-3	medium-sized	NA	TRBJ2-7	TGTGCCATCAGTGAGTCGAACTACGAGCAGTACTTC	CAISESNYEQYF
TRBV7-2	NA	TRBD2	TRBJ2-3	TGTGCCAGCAGCTCCCCGGGACTAGCGGGCGGAGGGGCCACAGATACGCAGTATTTT	CASSSPGLAGGGATDTQYF
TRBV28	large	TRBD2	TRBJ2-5	TGTGCCAGCAAGCGGGAGATGGGAGAGACCCAGTACTTC	CASKREMGETQYF
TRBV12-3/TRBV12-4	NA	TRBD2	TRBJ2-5	TGTGCCAGCAGTTTGGCGGGGGGGCCTGAGACCCAGTACTTC	CASSLAGGPETQYF
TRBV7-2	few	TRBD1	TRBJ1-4	TGTGCCAGCAGCTTAGGCGGGACAGGGAACGAGAAACTGTTTTTT	CASSLGGTGNEKLFF
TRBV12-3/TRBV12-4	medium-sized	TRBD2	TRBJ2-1	TGTGCCAGCAGTTTAGCCGGGACTAAGAATGAGCAGTTCTTC	CASSLAGTKNEQFF
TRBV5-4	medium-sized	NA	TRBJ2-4	TGTGCCAGCAGCTTGGACGGGAGTTCCAAAAACATTCAGTACTTC	CASSLDGSSKNIQYF
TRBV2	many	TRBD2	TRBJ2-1	TGTGCCAGCAATCAACTAGCGGGGGATGGGGAGCAGTTCTTC	CASNQLAGDGEQFF
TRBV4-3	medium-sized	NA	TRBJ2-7	TGCGCCAGCAGCCAAGTAGCGACCTCCTACGAGCAGTACTTC	CASSQVATSYEQYF
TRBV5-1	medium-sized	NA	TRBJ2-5	TGCGCCAGCAGAAGTGAAGGGACCCAGTACTTC	CASRSEGTQYF
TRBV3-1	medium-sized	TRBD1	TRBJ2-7	TGTGCCAGCAGCCAGTCCGGGACAGGGACCCACGAGCAGTACTTC	CASSQSGTGTHEQYF
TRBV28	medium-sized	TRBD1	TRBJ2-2	TGTGCCAGCAGCCAGATACAGGGGGGGAACACCGGGGAGCTGTTTTTT	CASSQIQGGNTGELFF
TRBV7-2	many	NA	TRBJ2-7	TGTGCCAGCAGCTCGGGAACCCGCAAGACTAGCTCCTACGAGCAGTACTTC	CASSSGTRKTSSYEQYF
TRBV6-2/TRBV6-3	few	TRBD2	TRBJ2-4	TGTGCCAGCAGTTACCCCTTCGACAGCGGGACTGACATTCAGTACTTC	CASSYPFDSGTDIQYF
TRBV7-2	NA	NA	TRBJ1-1	TGTTCCAGCAGCCCAACCTCGGGGGTCGACACTGAAGCTTTCTTT	CSSSPTSGVDTEAFF
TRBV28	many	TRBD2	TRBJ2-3	TGTGCCAGCTGTACTAGCGGGAGGACAGATACGCAGTATTTT	CASCTSGRTDTQYF
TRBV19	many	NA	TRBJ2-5	TGTGCCAGTAGTATAACAGTCCAAGAGACCCAGTACTTC	CASSITVQETQYF
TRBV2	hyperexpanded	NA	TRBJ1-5	TGTGCCAGCAGTGAATGGGGGACAAGTCAGCCCCAGCATTTT	CASSEWGTSQPQHF
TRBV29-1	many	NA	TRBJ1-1	TGCAGCGTTGAAGATCGGGCCAGGGAAACTGAAGCTTTCTTT	CSVEDRARETEAFF
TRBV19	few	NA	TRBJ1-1	TGTGCCAGTAGTCCCGACAGCACCACTGAAGCTTTCTTT	CASSPDSTTEAFF
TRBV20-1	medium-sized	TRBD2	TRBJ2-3	TGCAGTGCTAGAGAGGGACTAGCGGAAGACACAGATACGCAGTATTTT	CSAREGLAEDTDTQYF
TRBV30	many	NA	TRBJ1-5	TGTGCCTGGAGTCGGCGGCAAGGGGATCCTAATCAGCCCCAGCATTTT	CAWSRRQGDPNQPQHF
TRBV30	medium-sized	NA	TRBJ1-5	TGTGCCTGGAGTAACGGGCAGGGAAATCAGCCCCAGCATTTT	CAWSNGQGNQPQHF
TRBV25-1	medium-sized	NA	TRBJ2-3	TGTGCCAGCAGTGAAGAGGGTAGCACAGATACGCAGTATTTT	CASSEEGSTDTQYF
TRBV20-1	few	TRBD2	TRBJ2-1	TGCAGTGCTAGGGGTAGCGGGAGAGGTGAGCAGTTCTTC	CSARGSGRGEQFF